The 7 T cell receptor beta chains below were found in one sample sequenced in a study of blood T cell repertoires in COVID-19. Using immunoSEQ multiplex PCR, the repertoire was profiled, and TCRdb retains in-frame clones only, with some absent. Here the sample spans 50,000 to 60,000 clones, 87% being singletons. What was sequenced was peripheral blood. These receptors all come from a man between 40 and 49 years old with COVID-19, enrolled during active disease.

The CDR3 coding sequence is TGTGCCAGCAGTCGACAAATTCTGGGAGAGACCCAGTACTTC. It specifies CASSRQILGETQYF. The chain is built from TRBV11-2 and TRBJ2-5; D uncertain. CDR3 length: 14 residues. Germline V lookup: CDR1 SGHAT, CDR2 FQNNGV. Between the trimmed V and J ends, which lost 6 bases and 4 bases, there was a span of 15 bases.

V usage is TRBV6-1 and J usage is TRBJ2-3, with no clear D. CDR1 MNHNS and CDR2 SASEGT come from the germline V gene. This CDR3 spans 16 amino acids. Trimming stripped 3 bases from V and 0 bases from J, with 13 bases between. The CDR3 region is CASSDWARKSTDTQYF. CDR3 coding DNA: TGTGCCAGCAGTGACTGGGCACGCAAGAGCACAGATACGCAGTATTTT.

The chain couples TRBV28 to TRBJ1-2; maybe TRBD1 (6 bases). The CDR3 loop spans 13 amino acids. CDR1 is MDHEN, CDR2 SYDVKM, per germline. V lost 3 bases and J lost 8, with 13 bases in between. The CDR3 region is CASSLAGARGYTF. CDR3 sequence (DNA): TGTGCCAGCAGTTTGGCAGGGGCGCGGGGCTACACCTTC.

The V call is TRBV27, the J call TRBJ1-5, with unresolved D. This CDR3 has 15 amino acids. V lost 3 bases and J 4 bases, leaving 13 bases between the germline ends. Germline-derived CDR1 and CDR2 are MNHEY and SMNVEV (reference sequence). CDR3 in amino acids: CASSFSGIPNQPQHF. The CDR3 nucleotides are TGTGCCAGCAGTTTTTCAGGAATTCCTAATCAGCCCCAGCATTTT.

This chain connects TRBV29-1 to TRBJ2-1, with TRBD1 matching 8 bases. The CDR3 is 13 amino acids. Trimming cost V 7 bases and J 3 bases; bases outside gene matches: 5. Per the germline V gene, CDR1 is SQVTM and CDR2 is ANQGSEA. The CDR3 coding sequence is TGCAGCGCTGGGACAGGATACTACAATGAGCAGTTCTTC. It specifies CSAGTGYYNEQFF.

The gene calls are TRBV5-1 and TRBJ1-6, with TRBD1 matching over 12 bases. The CDR3 has 18 residues. J lost 3 bases, V lost 4 bases, and 8 bases had no gene match. Germline V gene sequence: CDR1 SGHRS, CDR2 YFSETQ. The CDR3 region has the DNA TGCGCCAGCAGCGCCGGGACAGGGGGCATCCGCTATAATTCACCCCTCCACTTT. It translates to CASSAGTGGIRYNSPLHF.

V is TRBV30 and J is TRBJ1-1; D is possibly TRBD1 (6 bases). This CDR3 region has 13 residues. V lost 8 bases and J 12 bases, leaving 25 bases between the germline ends. CDR1 is GTSNPN, CDR2 SVGIG, per germline (reference sequence). The CDR3 DNA follows: TGTGCCAGTTCCGCATGGGAGCAGGGGATGCCTTTCTTT. This translates into CASSAWEQGMPFF.